A selection of T cell receptor beta chains follows, all from one sample in a study of T cells in lung cancer brain metastases. Sequenced by immunoSEQ multiplex PCR; TCRdb stores in-frame clones only, minus some. The sample lists roughly 6,600 clones; just over 85% were seen once. Sequences were obtained from tumor tissue from the primary lung tumor. The source of these receptors is a man between 45 and 60 years old with non-small cell lung cancer. Each CDR3 is given with its conserved first and last residue.

V gene: TRBV4-1
CDR3 protein: CASSQDSKSAYEQYF

V gene: TRBV19
CDR3 protein: CASSKAHRDRGNYGYTF

V gene: TRBV6-5
CDR3 protein: CASKRVAADYGYTF

V gene: TRBV5-1
CDR3 protein: CASSLALDTGSEQYF

V gene: TRBV30
CDR3 protein: CAWSATGWDTQYF

V gene: TRBV5-1
CDR3 protein: CASSPSLESPQGYTF

V gene: TRBV2
CDR3 protein: CASSEGWYRSALHF

V gene: TRBV2
CDR3 protein: CASTVSDTQYF

V gene: TRBV9
CDR3 protein: CASSVGVGGTYGYTF

V gene: TRBV5-1
CDR3 protein: CASSLAAELGYGYTF

V gene: TRBV18
CDR3 protein: CASSKKQTNMNTEAFF

V gene: TRBV15
CDR3 protein: CATSREGLMSNQPQHF

V gene: TRBV7-2
CDR3 protein: CASSLELGLAEETQYF

V gene: TRBV5-1
CDR3 protein: CASSLGGGSPSYEQYF

V gene: TRBV4-2
CDR3 protein: CASSQEGIGELFF

V gene: TRBV9
CDR3 protein: CASSGWDRGSYGYTF

V gene: TRBV9
CDR3 protein: CASSTQTGGLSGELFF

V gene: TRBV6-5
CDR3 protein: CASSLTGTNEKLFF

V gene: TRBV30
CDR3 protein: CAWSVWGQNSYNSPLHF

V gene: TRBV12-5
CDR3 protein: CASGRGLVPGQGNTEAFF

V gene: TRBV6-1
CDR3 protein: CASSEINYGYTF

V gene: TRBV5-4
CDR3 protein: CASSLDGSMNTEAFF

V gene: TRBV30
CDR3 protein: CAWSVHGRGFWNEQFF

V gene: TRBV27
CDR3 protein: CASSLRKHQSSYNSPLHF

V gene: TRBV4-3
CDR3 protein: CASSQEQGYEQYF

V gene: TRBV18
CDR3 protein: CASSPPAGSTEAFF

V gene: TRBV5-1
CDR3 protein: CASSFTLAGALHEQYF

V gene: TRBV5-5
CDR3 protein: CASSLSVEVTDTQYF

V gene: TRBV15
CDR3 protein: CATSRVTGTGIYNEQFF

V gene: TRBV28
CDR3 protein: CASSGWSYEQYF

V gene: TRBV30
CDR3 protein: CAWRWESEQFF

V gene: TRBV11-2
CDR3 protein: CASSLQNTEAFF

V gene: TRBV5-1
CDR3 protein: CASSTRQTDTQYF

V gene: TRBV7-8
CDR3 protein: CASSLAQGRTEAFF

V gene: TRBV6-5
CDR3 protein: CASSSRTGGHTEAFF

V gene: TRBV9
CDR3 protein: CASSEQGSSADTQYF

V gene: TRBV19
CDR3 protein: CASSMRTQGWANVLTF

V gene: TRBV6-5
CDR3 protein: CASSSRQAGRYNEQFF

V gene: TRBV5-1
CDR3 protein: CASSLAETDYGYTF

V gene: TRBV5-1
CDR3 protein: CASSLAWGTYNEQFF

V gene: TRBV5-6
CDR3 protein: CASSLVPVTGELFF

V gene: TRBV4-1
CDR3 protein: CASSQDPGPPHTQYF

V gene: TRBV7-2
CDR3 protein: CASSLGQLNTEAFF

V gene: TRBV6-5
CDR3 protein: CASSATGVNGYTF

V gene: TRBV6-1
CDR3 protein: CASSEVRQPQHF

V gene: TRBV7-9
CDR3 protein: CASSLAGGGRETQYF

V gene: TRBV9
CDR3 protein: CASSGDTDTQYF

V gene: TRBV19
CDR3 protein: CASNIGLFNVLTF

V gene: TRBV11-1
CDR3 protein: CASSFGPNTEAFF

V gene: TRBV19
CDR3 protein: CASSPGQDYEQYF

V gene: TRBV19
CDR3 protein: CASSMGTDTQYF

V gene: TRBV4-1
CDR3 protein: CASSQAMTVHYTGELFF

V gene: TRBV7-9
CDR3 protein: CASSSDLKASGANVLTF

V gene: TRBV6-5
CDR3 protein: CASSPLRGAYTF

V gene: TRBV19
CDR3 protein: CASSPRGDTQYF

V gene: TRBV6-6
CDR3 protein: CASSYEGYNEQFF

V gene: TRBV30
CDR3 protein: CAWSPTVNSPLHF

V gene: TRBV2
CDR3 protein: CASSAFGTAVNQPQHF

V gene: TRBV18
CDR3 protein: CASSPFSAINTGELFF